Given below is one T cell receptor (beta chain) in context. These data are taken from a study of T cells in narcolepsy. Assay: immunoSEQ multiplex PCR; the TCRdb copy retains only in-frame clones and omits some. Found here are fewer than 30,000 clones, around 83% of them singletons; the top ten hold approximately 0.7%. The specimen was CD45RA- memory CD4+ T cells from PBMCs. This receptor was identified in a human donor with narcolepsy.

CDR3 bases: TGTGCCAGCAGCTACCGGACAGGGGGTTTGACAGATACGCAGTATTTT. Protein: CASSYRTGGLTDTQYF. The chain combines TRBV13 with TRBJ2-3, with 10 nucleotides matching TRBD1. The germline V gene has CDR1 PRHDT and CDR2 FYEKMQ (reference sequence). Trimming at V came to 4 bases and at J to 3 bases, leaving 7 bases not matched to a gene. The CDR3 extends over 16 amino acids.